Given below is one T cell receptor beta chain in context. Its antigen is not known. The sample belongs to a study of siplizumab effects on memory and regulatory T cells. Study-wide results and caveats: Tregs that proliferated in siplizumab cultures did not have their suppressive function confirmed.

The V end lost 4 bases, the J end lost 2 bases, and 13 bases lay between the germline ends. CDR1 and CDR2 from the germline V gene are SGHRS and YFSETQ. The CDR3 runs to 15 residues. Assay: immunoSEQ multiplex PCR; the TCRdb copy retains only in-frame clones and omits some. Among around 78,000 clones listed, about 90% were seen once. The chain recombines TRBV5-1 with TRBJ1-3, with D tentatively TRBD1 (6 bases). The specimen was CD8+ T cells sorted from blood. The origin of this receptor is a human donor in good health. The CDR3 bases are TGCGCCAGCAGCATAAACTGGGACACTGGAAACACCATATATTTT. Translated, it gives CASSINWDTGNTIYF.